These 17 T cell receptor beta chains share one sample of origin, sequenced in a study of yellow fever vaccine responses in identical twins. TCRdb redid the calling of the RT-PCR reads with MiXCR, one entry per CDR3 protein. The sample has about 3,000 distinct CDR3 sequences, roughly 87% seen once. Material: T cells from blood (PBMCs), unsorted or a sorted subset (not recorded which), obtained before or after yellow fever vaccination (not recorded which). These receptors were obtained from a woman aged 18-29 years who received the yellow fever vaccine.

On this clonotype itself: The junction and the germline gene differ at one end; a read error may be behind it. The chain recombines TRBV29-1 with TRBJ2-7; no clear D gene. Germline CDR1 is SQVTM and CDR2 is ANQGSEA. The CDR3 totals 13 residues. The CDR3: CSVGLWSSYEQYF. The CDR3 DNA reads TGCAGTGTTGGGCTCTGGAGCTCCTACGAGCAGTACTTC.

V usage is TRBV20-1 and J usage is TRBJ2-5; D is unresolved. Between the trimmed V and J ends, which lost 3 bases and 4 bases, there was a span of 6 bases. The germline gives CDR1 DFQATT, CDR2 SNEGSKA (reference sequence). This CDR3 has 11 residues. The CDR3 here is CSASPPETQYF. CDR3 nucleotides: TGCAGTGCTAGTCCCCCAGAGACCCAGTACTTC.

This clonotype was counted once. The chain combines TRBV3-1 with TRBJ2-7, with 9 bases matching TRBD1. CDR1 LGHDT and CDR2 YNNKEL come from the germline V gene (reference sequence). V lost 4 bases to trimming and J lost 1 base; unmatched junction nucleotides: 5. The CDR3 runs to 15 residues. The CDR3 is CASSLRQGVSYEQYF. CDR3 bases: TGTGCCAGCAGCCTAAGACAGGGGGTATCCTACGAGCAGTACTTC.

The chain recombines TRBV4-3 with TRBJ2-3; D is possibly TRBD2 (6 bases). V shed 0 bases and J shed 5 bases, with 18 bases lying between them. CDR1 and CDR2 (germline): LGHNA, YSLEER. There are 17 residues in the CDR3. CDR3 in amino acids: CASSQDYGTGEVDTQYF. The CDR3 DNA reads as TGCGCCAGCAGCCAAGATTATGGGACGGGAGAGGTAGATACGCAGTATTTT.

The chain carries TRBV11-1 and TRBJ2-3; 14 nucleotides line up with TRBD2. The ends lost 5 bases at V and 2 bases at J; junction bases unmatched: 9. CDR3 length equals 18 residues. Germline V CDR1 and CDR2: SGHAT, FQDESV (reference sequence). The chain's CDR3 is CASSLRTSGGITTDTQYF. DNA for the CDR3: TGTGCCAGCAGCCTCAGGACTAGCGGGGGGATAACCACAGATACGCAGTATTTT. The variable domain in full, completed from reference TRBV11-1 and TRBJ2-3, reads EAEVAQSPRYKITEKSQAVAFWCDPISGHATLYWYRQILGQGPELLVQFQDESVVDDSQLPKDRFSAERLKGVDSTLKIQPAELGDSAMYLCASSLRTSGGITTDTQYFGPGTRLTVL.

This clonotype occurred once. This chain joins TRBV4-1 and TRBJ1-1; tentative D call: TRBD1 (5 bases). Trimming left V 0 bases short and J 1 base short, with 12 bases between. The CDR3 contains 16 residues. The germline gives CDR1 MGHRA, CDR2 YSYEKL. CDR3 protein: CASSQEGLGPNTEAFF. The CDR3 DNA is TGCGCCAGCAGCCAAGAAGGGTTGGGACCGAACACTGAAGCTTTCTTT.

The chain combines TRBV5-1 with TRBJ2-1; D may be TRBD2 (7 bases). CDR3 length: 14 amino acids. The germline CDR1 and CDR2 sequences are SGHRS and YFSETQ. V shed 0 bases and J shed 8 bases, with 12 bases lying between them. CDR3 nucleotides: TGCGCCAGCAGCTTGGTGGGGGGGCCCGATGAGCAGTTCTTC. Translated, it gives CASSLVGGPDEQFF.

The chain links TRBV29-1 to TRBJ2-7; 11 positions match TRBD1. The germline CDR1 and CDR2 sequences are SQVTM and ANQGSEA. The CDR3 contains 14 residues. V lost 6 bases to trimming and J lost 8 bases; unmatched junction nucleotides: 12. CDR3 in DNA: TGCAGCGTGGGCCTGGGGACAGGGGGTGTAAAGCAGTACTTC. Its protein is CSVGLGTGGVKQYF.

This rearrangement joins TRBV25-1 to TRBJ2-7, with 9 bases aligning to TRBD2. The CDR3 length is 15 residues. CDR1 and CDR2 (germline): MGHDK, SYGVNS. Unmatched junction bases numbered 6, after V lost 3 bases and J lost 3 bases. CDR3 residues: CASSDAAGGYYEQYF. In DNA, the CDR3 is TGTGCCAGCAGTGACGCAGCGGGGGGATACTACGAGCAGTACTTC.

This chain joins TRBV5-1 and TRBJ2-1, with D possibly matching TRBD1 (6 bases). This CDR3 spans 13 amino acids. CDR1 is SGHRS, CDR2 YFSETQ, per germline. Between the trimmed V and J ends, which lost 4 bases and 15 bases, there was a span of 20 bases. CDR3 in amino acids: CASSQSQGQGLFF. In DNA, the CDR3 is TGCGCCAGCAGCCAGTCCCAGGGGCAGGGGTTGTTCTTC.

V gene TRBV18 combines with J gene TRBJ2-1; the match to TRBD1 covers 8 bases. V shed 4 bases, J shed 4 bases, and the junction held 3 bases outside the gene matches. The CDR3 loop spans 14 amino acids. CDR1 is KGHSH and CDR2 is LQKENI in the germline V gene. Here the CDR3 DNA reads TGTGCCAGCTCACTACAGGGGGGTTACAATGAGCAGTTCTTC. It translates to CASSLQGGYNEQFF. Full variable domain (remainder filled in from reference TRBV18 and TRBJ2-1): NAGVMQNPRHLVRRRGQEARLRCSPMKGHSHVYWYRQLPEEGLKFMVYLQKENIIDESGMPKERFSAEFPKEGPSILRIQQVVRGDSAAYFCASSLQGGYNEQFFGPGTRLTVL.

A few counts support this clonotype. V gene TRBV10-3 combines with J gene TRBJ2-1; D call uncertain. Germline values: CDR1 ENHRY, CDR2 SYGVKD. The germline V and J ends were trimmed by 7 bases and 0 bases, with 10 bases remaining between them. The CDR3 extends over 14 amino acids. The CDR3 here is CAITHGGSYNEQFF. The CDR3 DNA reads as TGTGCCATCACCCATGGTGGCTCCTACAATGAGCAGTTCTTC.

The V and J genes are TRBV29-1 and TRBJ2-1; tentative D call: TRBD2 (5 bases). V lost 3 bases to trimming and J lost 6 bases, with 12 bases between them. Germline V CDR1 and CDR2: SQVTM, ANQGSEA. The CDR3 sequence is 13 residues long. The CDR3 nucleotides read TGCAGCGTTGATGCTCTAGCTGGCAATGAGCAGTTCTTC. Amino acid sequence: CSVDALAGNEQFF.

The genes are TRBV29-1 and TRBJ2-1; tentatively, D is TRBD2 (6 bases). Germline CDR1 SQVTM, CDR2 ANQGSEA. V lost 4 bases and J lost 8, with 15 bases in between. The CDR3 spans 13 residues. Written as DNA, the CDR3 is TGCAGCGTTGCCGGGGGAGTGGGGGATGAGCAGTTCTTC. Translated: CSVAGGVGDEQFF.

The chain joins TRBV29-1 to TRBJ1-1; 10 bases align to TRBD1. V lost 7 bases, J lost 6 bases, and 11 bases stayed unmatched. The germline CDR1 and CDR2 sequences are SQVTM and ANQGSEA. The CDR3 runs to 14 residues. The CDR3 spells CSGFAGTGAAEAFF. The CDR3 nucleotides are TGCAGCGGTTTCGCCGGGACAGGGGCCGCTGAAGCTTTCTTT.

This rearrangement joins TRBV11-2 to TRBJ2-5; D may be TRBD2 (5 bases). The germline gives CDR1 SGHAT, CDR2 FQNNGV. The V gene lost 6 bases and the J gene lost 5 bases, with 10 bases spanning the gap. The CDR3 is made up of 12 amino acids. CDR3 protein: CASSSPGETQYF. The CDR3 bases are TGTGCCAGCAGTTCTCCGGGGGAGACCCAGTACTTC.

The rearrangement joins TRBV7-9 to TRBJ1-3, with D possibly TRBD1 on 6 matching bases. Between the trimmed V and J ends, which lost 6 bases and 2 bases, there was a span of 11 bases. The CDR3 extends over 14 amino acids. Per germline, CDR1 SEHNR and CDR2 FQNEAQ (reference sequence). This CDR3 is CASRAGVPGNTIYF. The CDR3 bases are TGTGCCAGCAGGGCAGGGGTCCCTGGAAACACCATATATTTT.